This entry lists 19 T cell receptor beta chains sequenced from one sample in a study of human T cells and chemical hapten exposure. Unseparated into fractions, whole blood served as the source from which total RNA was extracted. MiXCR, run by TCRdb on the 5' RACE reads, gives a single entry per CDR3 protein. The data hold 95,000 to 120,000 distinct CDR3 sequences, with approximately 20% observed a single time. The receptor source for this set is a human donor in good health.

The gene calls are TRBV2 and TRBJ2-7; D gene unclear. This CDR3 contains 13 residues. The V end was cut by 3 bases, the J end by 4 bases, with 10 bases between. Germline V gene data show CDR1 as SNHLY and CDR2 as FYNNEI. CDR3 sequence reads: CASSEFKYYEQYF. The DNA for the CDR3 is TGTGCCAGCAGTGAGTTTAAATATTACGAGCAGTACTTC. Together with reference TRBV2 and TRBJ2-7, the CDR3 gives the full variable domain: EPEVTQTPSHQVTQMGQEVILRCVPISNHLYFYWYRQILGQKVEFLVSFYNNEISEKSEIFDDQFSVERPDGSNFTLKIRSTKLEDSAMYFCASSEFKYYEQYFGPGTRLTVT.

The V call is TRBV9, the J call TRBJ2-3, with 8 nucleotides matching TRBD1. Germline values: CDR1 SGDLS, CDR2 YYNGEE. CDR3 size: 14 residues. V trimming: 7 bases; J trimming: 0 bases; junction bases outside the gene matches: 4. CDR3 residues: CASHGQGSTDTQYF. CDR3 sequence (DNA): TGTGCCAGCCACGGACAGGGAAGCACAGATACGCAGTATTTT.

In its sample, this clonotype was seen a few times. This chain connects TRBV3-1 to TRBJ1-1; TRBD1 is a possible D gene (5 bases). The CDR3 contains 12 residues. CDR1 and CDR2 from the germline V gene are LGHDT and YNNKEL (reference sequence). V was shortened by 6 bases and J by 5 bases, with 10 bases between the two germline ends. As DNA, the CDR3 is TGTGCCAGCAGTCGGGGGGTAACTGAAGCTTTCTTT. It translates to CASSRGVTEAFF.

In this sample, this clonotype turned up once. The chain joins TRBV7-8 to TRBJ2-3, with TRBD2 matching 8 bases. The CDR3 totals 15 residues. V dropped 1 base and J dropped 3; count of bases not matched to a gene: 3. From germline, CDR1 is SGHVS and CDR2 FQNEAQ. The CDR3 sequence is CASSLEAGDTDTQYF. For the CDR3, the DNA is TGTGCCAGCAGCTTAGAAGCGGGAGATACAGATACGCAGTATTTT.

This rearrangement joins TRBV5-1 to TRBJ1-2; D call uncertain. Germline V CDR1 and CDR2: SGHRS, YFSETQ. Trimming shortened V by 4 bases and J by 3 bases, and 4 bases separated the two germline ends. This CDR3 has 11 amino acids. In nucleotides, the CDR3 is TGCGCCAGCAGCCCGGACTATGGCTACACCTTC. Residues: CASSPDYGYTF.

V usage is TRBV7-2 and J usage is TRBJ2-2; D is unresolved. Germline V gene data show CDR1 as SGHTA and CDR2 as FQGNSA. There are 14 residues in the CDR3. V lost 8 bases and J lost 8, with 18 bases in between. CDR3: CASRSRRDFGELFF. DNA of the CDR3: TGTGCCAGCCGGTCCAGGCGCGATTTTGGGGAGCTGTTTTTT.

The CDR3 sequence is CASSYPLPGPDFLAGVSSYNEQFF. The CDR3 DNA reads as TGTGCCAGCAGTTACCCCCTACCAGGTCCCGACTTCCTAGCGGGCGTGAGCTCCTACAATGAGCAGTTCTTC. The V call is TRBV6-2 or TRBV6-3, the J call TRBJ2-1, with TRBD2 identical over 8 bases. The CDR3 runs to 24 residues. Germline V CDR1 and CDR2: MNHEY, SVGEGT. V gave up 2 bases and J gave up 0 bases; unmatched junction bases: 27.

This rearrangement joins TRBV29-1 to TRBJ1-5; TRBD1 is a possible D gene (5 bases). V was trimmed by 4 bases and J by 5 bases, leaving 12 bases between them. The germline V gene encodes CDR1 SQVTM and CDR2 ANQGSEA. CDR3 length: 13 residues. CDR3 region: CSVATGRDQPQHF. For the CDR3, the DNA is TGCAGCGTTGCCACAGGACGGGATCAGCCCCAGCATTTT.

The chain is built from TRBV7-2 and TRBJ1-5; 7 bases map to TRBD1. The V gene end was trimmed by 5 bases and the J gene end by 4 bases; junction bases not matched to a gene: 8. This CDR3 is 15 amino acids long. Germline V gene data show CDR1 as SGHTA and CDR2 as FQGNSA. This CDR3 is CASSLDRVGNQPQHF. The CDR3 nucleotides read TGTGCCAGCAGCCTAGACAGGGTTGGAAATCAGCCCCAGCATTTT.

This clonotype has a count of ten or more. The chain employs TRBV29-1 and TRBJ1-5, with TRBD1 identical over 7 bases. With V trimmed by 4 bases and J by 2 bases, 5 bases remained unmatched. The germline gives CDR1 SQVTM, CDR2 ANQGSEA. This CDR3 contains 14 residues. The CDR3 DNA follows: TGCAGCGTTGTAGAGGGGACAGGCAATCAGCCCCAGCATTTT. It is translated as CSVVEGTGNQPQHF.

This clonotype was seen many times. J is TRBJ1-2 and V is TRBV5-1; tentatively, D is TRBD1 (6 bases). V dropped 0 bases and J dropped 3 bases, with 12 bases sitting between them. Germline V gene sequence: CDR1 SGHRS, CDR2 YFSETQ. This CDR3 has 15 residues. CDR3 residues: CASSLAQGGDYGYTF. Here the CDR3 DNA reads TGCGCCAGCAGCTTGGCACAGGGCGGCGACTATGGCTACACCTTC. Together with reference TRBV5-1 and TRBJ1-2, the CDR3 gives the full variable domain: KAGVTQTPRYLIKTRGQQVTLSCSPISGHRSVSWYQQTPGQGLQFLFEYFSETQRNKGNFPGRFSGRQFSNSRSEMNVSTLELGDSALYLCASSLAQGGDYGYTFGSGTRLTVV.

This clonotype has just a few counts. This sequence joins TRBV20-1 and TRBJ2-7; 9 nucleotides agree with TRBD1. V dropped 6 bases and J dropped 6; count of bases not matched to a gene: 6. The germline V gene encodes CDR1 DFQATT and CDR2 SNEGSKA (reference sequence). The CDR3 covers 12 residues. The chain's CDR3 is CSAPPTGGEQYF. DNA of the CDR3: TGCAGTGCCCCGCCGACAGGGGGCGAGCAGTACTTC.

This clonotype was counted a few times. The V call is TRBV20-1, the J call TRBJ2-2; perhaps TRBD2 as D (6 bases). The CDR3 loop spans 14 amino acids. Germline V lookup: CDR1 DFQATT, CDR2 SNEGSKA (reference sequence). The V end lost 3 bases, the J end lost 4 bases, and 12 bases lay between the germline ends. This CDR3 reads CSASPRAGTGELFF. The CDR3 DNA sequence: TGCAGTGCTAGTCCCCGAGCGGGCACCGGGGAGCTGTTTTTT.

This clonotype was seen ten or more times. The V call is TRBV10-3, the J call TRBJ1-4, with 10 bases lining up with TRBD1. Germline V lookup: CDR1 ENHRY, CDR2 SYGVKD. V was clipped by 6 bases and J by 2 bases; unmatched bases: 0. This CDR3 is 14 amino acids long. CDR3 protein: CAIRGQGTNEKLFF. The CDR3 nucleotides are TGTGCCATCAGGGGACAGGGGACTAATGAAAAACTGTTTTTT.

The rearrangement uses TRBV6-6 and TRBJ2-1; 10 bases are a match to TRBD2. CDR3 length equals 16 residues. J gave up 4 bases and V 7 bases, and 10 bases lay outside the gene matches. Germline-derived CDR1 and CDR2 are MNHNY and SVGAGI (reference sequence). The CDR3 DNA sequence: TGTGCCAGCACCGACAAAGCGGGGGGGTATTACAATGAGCAGTTCTTC. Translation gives CASTDKAGGYYNEQFF.

The CDR3 region has the DNA TGCGCCAGCAGCTTGGTGGGCAGTAACTCTGGAAACACCATATATTTT. Translated: CASSLVGSNSGNTIYF. The V and J genes are TRBV5-1 and TRBJ1-3; D is ambiguous. The CDR3 has 16 residues. Germline loops: CDR1 SGHRS, CDR2 YFSETQ. Between the trimmed V and J ends, which lost 0 bases and 0 bases, there was a span of 10 bases.

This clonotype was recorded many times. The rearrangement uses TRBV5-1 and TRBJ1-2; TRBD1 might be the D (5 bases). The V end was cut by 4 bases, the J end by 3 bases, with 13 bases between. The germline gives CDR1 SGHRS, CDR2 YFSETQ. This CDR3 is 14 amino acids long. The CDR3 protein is CASSVRGAHYGYTF. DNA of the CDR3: TGCGCCAGCAGCGTCAGAGGGGCCCACTATGGCTACACCTTC. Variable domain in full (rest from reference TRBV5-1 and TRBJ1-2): KAGVTQTPRYLIKTRGQQVTLSCSPISGHRSVSWYQQTPGQGLQFLFEYFSETQRNKGNFPGRFSGRQFSNSRSEMNVSTLELGDSALYLCASSVRGAHYGYTFGSGTRLTVV.

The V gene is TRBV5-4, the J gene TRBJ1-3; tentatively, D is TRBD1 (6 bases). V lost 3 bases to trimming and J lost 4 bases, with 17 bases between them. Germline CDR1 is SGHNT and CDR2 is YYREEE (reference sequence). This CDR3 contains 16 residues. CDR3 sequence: CASSSPKGGRGNTIYF. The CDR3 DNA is TGTGCCAGCAGCTCCCCGAAAGGGGGTCGAGGAAACACCATATATTTT.

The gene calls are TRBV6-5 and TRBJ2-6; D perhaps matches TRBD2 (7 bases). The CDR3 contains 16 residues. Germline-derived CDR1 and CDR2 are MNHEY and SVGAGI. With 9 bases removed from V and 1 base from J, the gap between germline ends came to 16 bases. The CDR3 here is CASGGGAPSGANVLTF. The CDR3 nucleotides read TGTGCCAGTGGGGGGGGCGCACCTTCTGGGGCCAACGTCCTGACTTTC.